This T cell receptor (beta chain) was observed in a study of OX40 agonist ivuxolimab in advanced cancers. Looking at the study overall: Patients in the trial were receiving intravenous ivuxolimab every 2 weeks, at doses of 0.01 to 10 mg/kg.

Using immunoSEQ multiplex PCR, the repertoire was profiled, and TCRdb retains in-frame clones only, with some absent. The sample carries roughly 50,000 clones, approximately 86% recorded once. The specimen comprised CD4+ or CD8+ T cells sorted from blood, sampled in a trial of the OX40 agonist ivuxolimab. This receptor was obtained from an adult with an advanced solid tumor such as melanoma, head and neck, liver or kidney cancer.

Here the CDR3 DNA reads TGTGCCAGCAGTTACGGACAACGACCCTCCTACGAGCAGTACTTC. Translating it yields CASSYGQRPSYEQYF. This chain links TRBV6-5 with TRBJ2-7; D possibly corresponds to TRBD1 (5 bases). Germline CDR1 reads MNHEY; CDR2 reads SVGAGI. V gave up 2 bases and J gave up 0 bases, with 11 bases separating them. The CDR3 spans 15 residues.